The rows below give T cell receptor beta chains drawn from one sample of a study of T-cell memory formation after mild COVID-19. Via MiXCR, TCRdb re-called the 5' RACE reads, giving one row per CDR3 protein. Of hundreds of thousands of distinct CDR3 sequences listed, around 20% were seen once; the top ten hold around 13%. Sequencing input: PBMCs or a T cell subset sorted from them (not recorded which). Source of these receptors: an adult woman who had mild COVID-19 (a few samples of this study predate the infection). Cell type and time point are not known. Both conserved end residues are part of each CDR3. D genes are given only for firm matches.

>15|TRBD2|TRBV7-2|TRBJ2-7
CASSFQLAGVYEQYF
>15|TRBD1|TRBV7-2|TRBJ1-1
CASSSRTGSNTEAFF
>14|.|TRBV2|TRBJ1-5
CASSGDGYLRPQHF
>13|TRBD1|TRBV27|TRBJ1-1
CASMTGVDTEAFF
>17|TRBD2|TRBV5-1|TRBJ2-3
CASSSSSGGRSTDTQYF
>16|TRBD1|TRBV12-3/TRBV12-4|TRBJ1-1
CASRPGQGARRTEAFF
>13|TRBD1|TRBV25-1|TRBJ1-2
CATSQGAHYGYTF
>19|TRBD1|TRBV5-1|TRBJ2-1
CASSSPKGDRGGPNVEQFF
>13|.|TRBV7-3|TRBJ2-7
CASSSLIDGEQYF
>15|TRBD2|TRBV20-1|TRBJ2-1
CSARDSLAGSGEQFF
>15|TRBD1|TRBV5-1|TRBJ1-2
CASSLSTGALDGYTF
>13|TRBD1|TRBV20-1|TRBJ1-5
CSAPRTGDQPQHF
>15|TRBD1|TRBV18|TRBJ2-5
CASSPRGQGAETQYF
>11|.|TRBV29-1|TRBJ2-1
CSVGGINEQFF
>16|.|TRBV3-1|TRBJ2-4
CASSPLPLGTKNIQYF
>14|TRBD1|TRBV9|TRBJ2-5
CASSAGQGQETQYF
>14|.|TRBV11-2|TRBJ1-1
CASRSPGKRTEAFF
>17|.|TRBV11-3|TRBJ2-5
CASSLAAVGTLPQTQYF
>16|TRBD2|TRBV5-1|TRBJ2-1
CASSLAGLAGVNEQFF
>16|TRBD2|TRBV11-2|TRBJ2-1
CASSLVRLAGNNEQFF
>15|TRBD1|TRBV28|TRBJ1-5
CASGRDRESNQPQHF
>14|.|TRBV5-1|TRBJ2-7
CASSLAQGRLEQYF
>14|.|TRBV12-3/TRBV12-4|TRBJ1-5
CASSQRLGNQPQHF
>17|TRBD1|TRBV5-5|TRBJ1-1
CASSLGPGGGLDTEAFF
>14|.|TRBV19|TRBJ2-7
CASRLSGASYEQYF
>14|.|TRBV5-1|TRBJ1-1
CASSLAVSSTEAFF
>15|TRBD1|TRBV5-6|TRBJ1-1
CASSSQGYWDTEAFF
>15|.|TRBV27|TRBJ2-3
CASSLSVGPGGTQYF
>16|TRBD1|TRBV5-1|TRBJ1-1
CASSLRSGTGDTEAFF
>11|.|TRBV5-6|TRBJ2-1
CASSPGTQQFF
>14|.|TRBV6-5|TRBJ2-7
CASSLLTGSYEQYF
>12|.|TRBV10-3|TRBJ2-1
CAISEGSNEQFF
>13|.|TRBV12-3/TRBV12-4|TRBJ1-5
CASSLGPARPQHF
>14|.|TRBV28|TRBJ1-1
CASRLGRRNTEAFF
>14|.|TRBV4-1|TRBJ2-7
CASSRGGGVYEQYF
>13|.|TRBV2|TRBJ1-1
CASIREGDTEAFF
>14|.|TRBV11-3|TRBJ2-7
CASSPGVGYDEQYF
>15|.|TRBV24-1|TRBJ2-2
CATSAQGANTGELFF
>15|TRBD1|TRBV5-1|TRBJ1-2
CASSPVQGQGSRYTF
>14|.|TRBV2|TRBJ2-3
CASKNSRSTDTQYF
>16|.|TRBV7-8|TRBJ2-2
CASSAASGTNTGELFF
>13|.|TRBV27|TRBJ1-1
CATLIEGTTEAFF
>17|TRBD2|TRBV5-1|TRBJ2-3
CASSAGLAGASRYTQYF
>15|TRBD2|TRBV4-1|TRBJ2-7
CASSQVSGSMYEQYF
>13|.|TRBV29-1|TRBJ1-1
CSVERPLNTEAFF
>16|TRBD2|TRBV4-2|TRBJ2-1
CASSQVGLAGNNEQFF
>10|.|TRBV20-1|TRBJ2-1
CIIGDDKQFF
>16|TRBD1|TRBV5-1|TRBJ1-5
CASSLTGAGSNQPQHF
>13|TRBD1|TRBV25-1|TRBJ2-7
CASKGTGEYEQYF
>13|.|TRBV6-5|TRBJ2-7
CASTSTGFDEQYF
>14|.|TRBV12-3/TRBV12-4|TRBJ1-2
CASSAGRPNYGYTF
>13|.|TRBV12-5|TRBJ2-2
CATLGRATGELFF
>16|.|TRBV4-1|TRBJ2-2
CASSQDPGWGTGELFF
>17|.|TRBV20-1|TRBJ2-7
CSARPLEGSANYYEQYF
>16|TRBD1|TRBV16|TRBJ1-1
CASSQSGQGVITEAFF
>13|.|TRBV5-1|TRBJ2-1
CASSSLLVDEQFF
>12|.|TRBV6-5|TRBJ1-1
CASRISNTEAFF